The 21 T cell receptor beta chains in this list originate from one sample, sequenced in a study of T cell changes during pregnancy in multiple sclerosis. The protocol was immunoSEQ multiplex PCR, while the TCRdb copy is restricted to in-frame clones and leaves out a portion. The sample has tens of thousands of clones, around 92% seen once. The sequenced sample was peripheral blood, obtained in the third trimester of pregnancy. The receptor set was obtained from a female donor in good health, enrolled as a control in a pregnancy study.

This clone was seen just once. The CDR3 nucleotides are TGCAGTGCTACAGGGTACTACGAGCAGTACTTC. This sequence encodes CSATGYYEQYF. The chain joins TRBV20-1 to TRBJ2-7, with a possible D match to TRBD1 (5 bases). The CDR3 has 11 residues. Trimming stripped 4 bases from V and 3 bases from J, with 7 bases between. In germline, CDR1 is DFQATT, CDR2 SNEGSKA (reference sequence).

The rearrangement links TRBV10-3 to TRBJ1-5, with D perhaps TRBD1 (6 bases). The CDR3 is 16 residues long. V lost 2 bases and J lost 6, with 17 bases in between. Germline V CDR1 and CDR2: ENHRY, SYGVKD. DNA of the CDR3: TGTGCCATCAGTGAGGGCGCAGGGGCTCTGGGTCAGCCCCAGCATTTT. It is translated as CAISEGAGALGQPQHF.

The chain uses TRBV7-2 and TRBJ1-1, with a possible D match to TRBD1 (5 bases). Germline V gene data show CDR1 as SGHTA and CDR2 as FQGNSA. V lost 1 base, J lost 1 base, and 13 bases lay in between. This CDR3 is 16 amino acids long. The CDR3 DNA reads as TGTGCCAGCAGCTTAGGGGGCCATCTGAAGAACACTGAAGCTTTCTTT. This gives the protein CASSLGGHLKNTEAFF.

Here the CDR3 DNA reads TGTGCCAGCAGCTTAGCCGGGACTCCAGATACGCAGTATTTT. Amino acids: CASSLAGTPDTQYF. The chain combines TRBV11-3 with TRBJ2-3, with D perhaps matching TRBD2 (6 bases). Germline V gene data show CDR1 as SGHNT and CDR2 as YENEEA. The length of the CDR3 is 14 residues. Deletions cut 1 base from V and 4 bases from J, with 9 bases between.

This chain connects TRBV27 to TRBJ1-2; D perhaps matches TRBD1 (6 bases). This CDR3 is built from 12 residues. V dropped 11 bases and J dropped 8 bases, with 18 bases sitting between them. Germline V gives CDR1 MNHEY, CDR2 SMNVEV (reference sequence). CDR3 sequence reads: CAAGDPPWGYTF. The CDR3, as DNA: TGTGCCGCAGGGGACCCACCCTGGGGCTACACCTTC.

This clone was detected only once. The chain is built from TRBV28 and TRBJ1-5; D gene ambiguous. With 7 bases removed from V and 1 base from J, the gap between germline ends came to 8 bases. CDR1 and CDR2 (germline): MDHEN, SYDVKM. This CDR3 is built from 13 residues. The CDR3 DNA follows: TGTGCCAGCATCACGGGGAGCAATCAGCCCCAGCATTTT. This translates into CASITGSNQPQHF.

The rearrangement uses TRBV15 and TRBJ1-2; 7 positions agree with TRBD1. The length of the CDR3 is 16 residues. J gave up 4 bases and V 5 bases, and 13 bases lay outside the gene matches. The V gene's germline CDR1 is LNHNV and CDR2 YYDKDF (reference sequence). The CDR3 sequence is CATSPPLLTGVYGYTF. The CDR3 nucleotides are TGTGCCACCAGCCCACCCCTTTTAACAGGGGTCTATGGCTACACCTTC.

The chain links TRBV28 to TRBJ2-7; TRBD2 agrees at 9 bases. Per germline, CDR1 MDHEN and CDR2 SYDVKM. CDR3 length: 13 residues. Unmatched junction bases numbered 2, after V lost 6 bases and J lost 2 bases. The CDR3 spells CASSTSGPYEQYF. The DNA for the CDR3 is TGTGCCAGCAGCACTAGCGGGCCCTACGAGCAGTACTTC.

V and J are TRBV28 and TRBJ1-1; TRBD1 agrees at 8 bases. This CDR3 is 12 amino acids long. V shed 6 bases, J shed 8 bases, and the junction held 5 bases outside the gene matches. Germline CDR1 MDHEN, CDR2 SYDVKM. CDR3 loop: CASRGGTGEAFF. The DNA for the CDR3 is TGTGCCAGCAGGGGGGGGACAGGCGAAGCTTTCTTT.

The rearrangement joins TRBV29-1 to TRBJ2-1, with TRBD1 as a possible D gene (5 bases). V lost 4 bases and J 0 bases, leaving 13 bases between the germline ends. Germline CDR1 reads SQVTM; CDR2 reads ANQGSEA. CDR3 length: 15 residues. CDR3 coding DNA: TGCAGCGTTGGGGGTAGACAGAGCTCCTACAATGAGCAGTTCTTC. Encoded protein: CSVGGRQSSYNEQFF.

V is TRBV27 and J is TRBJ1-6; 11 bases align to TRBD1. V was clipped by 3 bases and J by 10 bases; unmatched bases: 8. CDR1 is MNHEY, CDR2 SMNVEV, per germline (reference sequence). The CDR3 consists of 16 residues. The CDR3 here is CASSFGRTGGGSPLHF. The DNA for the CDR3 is TGTGCCAGCAGTTTCGGCCGGACAGGGGGCGGATCACCCCTCCACTTT.

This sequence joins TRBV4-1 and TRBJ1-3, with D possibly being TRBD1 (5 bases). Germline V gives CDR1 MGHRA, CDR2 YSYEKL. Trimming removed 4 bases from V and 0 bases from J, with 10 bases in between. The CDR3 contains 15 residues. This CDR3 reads CASSLSGISGNTIYF. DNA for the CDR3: TGCGCCAGCAGCCTGTCAGGGATCTCTGGAAACACCATATATTTT.

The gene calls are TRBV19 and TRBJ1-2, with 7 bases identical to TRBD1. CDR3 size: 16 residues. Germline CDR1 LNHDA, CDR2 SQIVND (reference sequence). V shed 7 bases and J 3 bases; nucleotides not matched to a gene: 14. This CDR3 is CASKWRGTGADYGYTF. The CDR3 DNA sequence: TGTGCCAGTAAGTGGCGTGGAACAGGGGCGGACTATGGCTACACCTTC.

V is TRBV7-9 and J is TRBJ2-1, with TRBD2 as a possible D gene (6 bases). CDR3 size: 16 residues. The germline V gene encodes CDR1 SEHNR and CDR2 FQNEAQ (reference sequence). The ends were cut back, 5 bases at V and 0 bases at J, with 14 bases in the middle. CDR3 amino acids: CASSRTGADSYNEQFF. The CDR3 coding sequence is TGTGCCAGCAGCCGCACGGGAGCCGACTCCTACAATGAGCAGTTCTTC. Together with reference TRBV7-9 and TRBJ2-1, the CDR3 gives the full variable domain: DTGVSQNPRHKITKRGQNVTFRCDPISEHNRLYWYRQTLGQGPEFLTYFQNEAQLEKSRLLSDRFSAERPKGSFSTLEIQRTEQGDSAMYLCASSRTGADSYNEQFFGPGTRLTVL.

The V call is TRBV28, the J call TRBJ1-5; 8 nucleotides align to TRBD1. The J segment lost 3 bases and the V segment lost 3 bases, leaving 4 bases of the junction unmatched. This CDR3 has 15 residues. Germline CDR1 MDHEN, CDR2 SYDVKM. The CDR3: CASSLGTGVNQPQHF. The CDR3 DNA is TGTGCCAGCAGTTTGGGGACAGGCGTCAATCAGCCCCAGCATTTT.

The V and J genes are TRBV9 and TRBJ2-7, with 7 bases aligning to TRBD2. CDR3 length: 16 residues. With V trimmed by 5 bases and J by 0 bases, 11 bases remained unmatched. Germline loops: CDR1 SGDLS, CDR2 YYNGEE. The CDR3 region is CASSRSGSRHSYEQYF. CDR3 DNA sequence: TGTGCCAGCAGTCGTAGCGGGTCTCGACACTCCTACGAGCAGTACTTC.

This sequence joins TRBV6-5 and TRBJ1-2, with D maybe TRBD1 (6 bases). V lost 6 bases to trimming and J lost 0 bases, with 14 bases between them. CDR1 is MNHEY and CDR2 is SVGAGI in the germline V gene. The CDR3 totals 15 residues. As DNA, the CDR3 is TGTGCCAGCAGCTTCGGGGGGGCCGCTAACTATGGCTACACCTTC. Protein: CASSFGGAANYGYTF.

The CDR3 protein is CASSQDFRTGSEKLFF. The DNA of the CDR3 is TGCGCCAGCAGCCAAGATTTCCGGACAGGGAGTGAAAAACTGTTTTTT. The chain carries TRBV4-3 and TRBJ1-4; the match to TRBD1 covers 8 bases. Looked up from germline, CDR1 is LGHNA and CDR2 is YSLEER. The V and J ends lost 0 bases and 7 bases, in that order; junction bases with no gene match: 7. CDR3 length: 16 residues.

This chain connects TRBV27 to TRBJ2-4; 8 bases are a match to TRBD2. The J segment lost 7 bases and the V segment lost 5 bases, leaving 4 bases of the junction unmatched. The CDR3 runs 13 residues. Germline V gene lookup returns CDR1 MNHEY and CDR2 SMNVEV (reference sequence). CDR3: CASSPGGGNIQYF. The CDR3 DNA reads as TGTGCCAGCAGTCCGGGAGGGGGTAACATTCAGTACTTC.

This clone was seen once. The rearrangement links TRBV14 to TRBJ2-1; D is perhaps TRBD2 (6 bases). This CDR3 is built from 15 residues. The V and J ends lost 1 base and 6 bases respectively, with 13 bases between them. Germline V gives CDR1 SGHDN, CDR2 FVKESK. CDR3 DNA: TGTGCCAGCAGCCAAGGGGCGGGGAGGCCCAATGAGCAGTTCTTC. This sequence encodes CASSQGAGRPNEQFF. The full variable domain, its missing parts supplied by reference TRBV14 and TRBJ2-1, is EAGVTQFPSHSVIEKGQTVTLRCDPISGHDNLYWYRRVMGKEIKFLLHFVKESKQDESGMPNNRFLAERTGGTYSTLKVQPAELEDSGVYFCASSQGAGRPNEQFFGPGTRLTVL.

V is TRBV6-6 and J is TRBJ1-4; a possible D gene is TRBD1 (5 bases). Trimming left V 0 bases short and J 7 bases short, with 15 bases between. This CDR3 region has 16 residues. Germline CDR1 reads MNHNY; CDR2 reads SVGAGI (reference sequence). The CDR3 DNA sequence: TGTGCCAGCAGTTACTCCGACGGGGCCGGGGGTGAAAAACTGTTTTTT. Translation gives CASSYSDGAGGEKLFF.